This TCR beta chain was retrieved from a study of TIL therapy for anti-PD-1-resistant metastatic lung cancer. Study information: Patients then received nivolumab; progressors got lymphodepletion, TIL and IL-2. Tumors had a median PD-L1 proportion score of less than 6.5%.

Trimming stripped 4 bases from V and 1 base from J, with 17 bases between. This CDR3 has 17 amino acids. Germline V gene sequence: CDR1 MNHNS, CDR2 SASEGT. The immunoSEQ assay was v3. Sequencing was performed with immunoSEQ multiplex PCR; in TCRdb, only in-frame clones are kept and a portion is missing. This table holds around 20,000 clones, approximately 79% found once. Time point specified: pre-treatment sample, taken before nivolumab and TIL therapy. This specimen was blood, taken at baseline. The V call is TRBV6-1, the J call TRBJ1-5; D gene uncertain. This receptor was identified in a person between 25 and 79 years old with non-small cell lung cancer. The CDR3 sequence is CASSVGKNPGSNQPQHF. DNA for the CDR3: TGTGCCAGCAGTGTGGGTAAGAACCCGGGAAGCAATCAGCCCCAGCATTTT.